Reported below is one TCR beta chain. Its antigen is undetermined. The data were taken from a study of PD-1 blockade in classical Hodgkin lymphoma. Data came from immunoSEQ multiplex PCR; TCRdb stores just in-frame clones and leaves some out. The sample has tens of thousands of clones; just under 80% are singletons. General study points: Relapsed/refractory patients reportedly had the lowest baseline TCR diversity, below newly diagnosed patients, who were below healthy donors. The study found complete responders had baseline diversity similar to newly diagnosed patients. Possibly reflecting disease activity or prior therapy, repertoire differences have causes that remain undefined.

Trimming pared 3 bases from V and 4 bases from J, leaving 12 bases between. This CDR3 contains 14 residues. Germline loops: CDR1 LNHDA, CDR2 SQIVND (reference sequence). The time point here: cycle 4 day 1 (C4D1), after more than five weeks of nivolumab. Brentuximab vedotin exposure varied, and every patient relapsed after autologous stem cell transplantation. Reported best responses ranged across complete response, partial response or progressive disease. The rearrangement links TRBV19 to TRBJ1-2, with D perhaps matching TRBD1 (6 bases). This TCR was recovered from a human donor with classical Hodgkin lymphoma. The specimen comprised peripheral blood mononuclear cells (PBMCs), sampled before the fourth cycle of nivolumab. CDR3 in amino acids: CASSMHRDPYGYTF. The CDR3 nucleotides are TGTGCCAGTAGTATGCACAGGGACCCCTATGGCTACACCTTC.